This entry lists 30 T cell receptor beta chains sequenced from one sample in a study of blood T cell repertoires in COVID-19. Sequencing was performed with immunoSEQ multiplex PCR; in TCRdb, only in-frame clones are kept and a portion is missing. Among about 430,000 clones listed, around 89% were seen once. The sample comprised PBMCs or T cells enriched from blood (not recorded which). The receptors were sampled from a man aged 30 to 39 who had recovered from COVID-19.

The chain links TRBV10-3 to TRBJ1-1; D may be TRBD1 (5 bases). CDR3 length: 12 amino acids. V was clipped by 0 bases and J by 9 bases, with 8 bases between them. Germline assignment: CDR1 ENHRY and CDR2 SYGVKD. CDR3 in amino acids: CAISESKGQAFF. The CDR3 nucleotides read TGTGCCATCAGTGAGTCGAAGGGGCAAGCTTTCTTT.

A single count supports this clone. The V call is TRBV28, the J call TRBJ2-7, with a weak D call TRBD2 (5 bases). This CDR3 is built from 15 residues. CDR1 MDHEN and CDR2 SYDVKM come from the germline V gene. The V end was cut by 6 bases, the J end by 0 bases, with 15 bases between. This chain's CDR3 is CASSAGIESSYEQYF. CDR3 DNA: TGTGCCAGCAGCGCCGGGATTGAGAGCTCCTACGAGCAGTACTTC.

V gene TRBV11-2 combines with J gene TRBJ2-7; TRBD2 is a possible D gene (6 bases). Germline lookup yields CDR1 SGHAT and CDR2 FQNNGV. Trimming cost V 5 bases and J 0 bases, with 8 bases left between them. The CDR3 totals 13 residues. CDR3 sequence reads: CASSPGSSYEQYF. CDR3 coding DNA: TGTGCCAGCAGCCCCGGGAGCTCCTACGAGCAGTACTTC. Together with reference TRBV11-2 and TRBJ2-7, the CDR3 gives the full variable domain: EAGVAQSPRYKIIEKRQSVAFWCNPISGHATLYWYQQILGQGPKLLIQFQNNGVVDDSQLPKDRFSAERLKGVDSTLKIQPAKLEDSAVYLCASSPGSSYEQYFGPGTRLTVT.

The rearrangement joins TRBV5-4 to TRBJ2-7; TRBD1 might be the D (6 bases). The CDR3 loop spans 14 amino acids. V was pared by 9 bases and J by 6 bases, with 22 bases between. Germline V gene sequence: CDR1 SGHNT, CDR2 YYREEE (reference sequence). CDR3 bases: TGTGCCACCGCTTGGGCGGCCAGAGGGGGCGAGCAGTACTTC. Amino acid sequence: CATAWAARGGEQYF.

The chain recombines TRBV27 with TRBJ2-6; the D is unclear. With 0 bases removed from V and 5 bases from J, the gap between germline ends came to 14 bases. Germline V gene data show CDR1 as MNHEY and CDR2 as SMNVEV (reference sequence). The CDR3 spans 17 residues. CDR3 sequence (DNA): TGTGCCAGCAGTTTATCTATGGCATCGTGGTGGGCCAACGTCCTGACTTTC. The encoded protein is CASSLSMASWWANVLTF.

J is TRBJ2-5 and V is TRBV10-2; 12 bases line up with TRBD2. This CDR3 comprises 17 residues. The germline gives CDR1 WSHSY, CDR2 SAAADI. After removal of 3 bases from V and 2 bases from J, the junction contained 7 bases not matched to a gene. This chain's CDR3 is CASSDSLAGGEQETQYF. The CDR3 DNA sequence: TGCGCCAGCAGTGATTCGCTAGCGGGAGGGGAACAAGAGACCCAGTACTTC.

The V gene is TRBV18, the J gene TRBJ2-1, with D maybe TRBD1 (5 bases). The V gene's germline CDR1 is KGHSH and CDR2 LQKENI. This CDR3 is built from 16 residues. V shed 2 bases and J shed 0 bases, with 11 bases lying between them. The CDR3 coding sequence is TGTGCCAGCTCACCAAAGGCAGGGAACTCCTACAATGAGCAGTTCTTC. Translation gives CASSPKAGNSYNEQFF.

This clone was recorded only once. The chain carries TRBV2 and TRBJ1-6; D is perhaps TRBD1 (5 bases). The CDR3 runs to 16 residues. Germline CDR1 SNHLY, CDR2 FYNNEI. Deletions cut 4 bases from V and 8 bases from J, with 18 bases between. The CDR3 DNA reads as TGTGCCAGCAGTGGCCAGGGACTCCTATTGGATTCACCCCTCCACTTT. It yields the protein CASSGQGLLLDSPLHF.

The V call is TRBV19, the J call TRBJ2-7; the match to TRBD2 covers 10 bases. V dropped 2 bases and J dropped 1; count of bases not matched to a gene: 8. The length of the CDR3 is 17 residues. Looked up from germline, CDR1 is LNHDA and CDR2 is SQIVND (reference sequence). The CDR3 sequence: CASSIWASGSLSYEQYF. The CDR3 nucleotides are TGTGCCAGTAGTATATGGGCTAGCGGGAGTCTATCCTACGAGCAGTACTTC.

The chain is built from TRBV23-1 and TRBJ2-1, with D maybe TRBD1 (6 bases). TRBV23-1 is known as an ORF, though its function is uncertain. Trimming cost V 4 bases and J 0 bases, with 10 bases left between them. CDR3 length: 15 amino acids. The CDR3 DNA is TGCGCCAGCAGTCGCGTGGACAGCTCCTACAATGAGCAGTTCTTC. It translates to CASSRVDSSYNEQFF.

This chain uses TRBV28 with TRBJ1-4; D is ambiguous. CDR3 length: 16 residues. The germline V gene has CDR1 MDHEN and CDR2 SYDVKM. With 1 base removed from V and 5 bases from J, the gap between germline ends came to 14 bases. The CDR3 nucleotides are TGTGCCAGCAGTTTATCCACGGGGATGAGGAATGAAAAACTGTTTTTT. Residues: CASSLSTGMRNEKLFF.

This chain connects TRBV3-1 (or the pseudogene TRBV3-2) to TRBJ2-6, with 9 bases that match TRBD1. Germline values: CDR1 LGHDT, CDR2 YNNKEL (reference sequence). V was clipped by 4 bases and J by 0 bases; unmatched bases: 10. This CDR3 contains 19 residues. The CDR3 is CASSLYGQGRSSGANVLTF. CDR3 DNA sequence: TGTGCCAGCAGCCTCTACGGACAGGGGCGGAGCTCTGGGGCCAACGTCCTGACTTTC.

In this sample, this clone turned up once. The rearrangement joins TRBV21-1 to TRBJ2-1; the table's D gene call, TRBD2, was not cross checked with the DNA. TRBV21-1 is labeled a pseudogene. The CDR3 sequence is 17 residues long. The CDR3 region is CASSLKSREKVFDEQFF. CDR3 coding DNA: TGTGCCAGCAGCCTCAAGTCGCGGGAGAAGGTTTTCGATGAGCAGTTCTTC.

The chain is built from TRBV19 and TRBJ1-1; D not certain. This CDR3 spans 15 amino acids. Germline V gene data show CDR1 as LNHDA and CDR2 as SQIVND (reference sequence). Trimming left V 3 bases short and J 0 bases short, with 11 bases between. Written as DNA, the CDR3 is TGTGCCAGTAGTATTCTCCCTGACTTGAACACTGAAGCTTTCTTT. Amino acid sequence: CASSILPDLNTEAFF.

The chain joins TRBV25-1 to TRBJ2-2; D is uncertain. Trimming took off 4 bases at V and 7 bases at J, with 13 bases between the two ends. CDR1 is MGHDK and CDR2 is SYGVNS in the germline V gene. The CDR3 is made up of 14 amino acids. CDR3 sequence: CASSVAVGGGELFF. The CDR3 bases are TGTGCCAGCAGTGTAGCAGTGGGTGGCGGGGAGCTGTTTTTT.

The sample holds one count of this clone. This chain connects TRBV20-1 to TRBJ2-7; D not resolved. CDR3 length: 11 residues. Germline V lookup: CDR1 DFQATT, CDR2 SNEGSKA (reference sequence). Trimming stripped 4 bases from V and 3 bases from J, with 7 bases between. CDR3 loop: CSATQIYEQYF. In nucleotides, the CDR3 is TGCAGTGCTACACAAATCTACGAGCAGTACTTC.

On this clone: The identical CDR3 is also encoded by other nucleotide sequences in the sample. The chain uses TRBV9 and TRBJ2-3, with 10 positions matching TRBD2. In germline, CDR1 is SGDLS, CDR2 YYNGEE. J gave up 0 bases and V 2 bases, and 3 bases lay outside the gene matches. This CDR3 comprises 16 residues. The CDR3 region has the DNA TGTGCCAGCAGCGTTGGACTAGCGGCAAGCACAGATACGCAGTATTTT. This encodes CASSVGLAASTDTQYF.

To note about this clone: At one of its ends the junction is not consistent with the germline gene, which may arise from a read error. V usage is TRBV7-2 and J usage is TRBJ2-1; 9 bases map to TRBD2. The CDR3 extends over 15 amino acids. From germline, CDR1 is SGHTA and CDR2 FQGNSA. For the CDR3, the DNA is TGTGCCAGCAGTTTAGCGGGAGCATCCTACAATGAGCAGTTCTTC. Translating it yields CASSLAGASYNEQFF.

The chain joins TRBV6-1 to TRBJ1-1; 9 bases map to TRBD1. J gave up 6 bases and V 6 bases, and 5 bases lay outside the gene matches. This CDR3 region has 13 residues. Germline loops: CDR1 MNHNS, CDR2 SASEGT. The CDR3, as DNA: TGTGCCAGCAGACCGGGACAGGGAGCTGAAGCTTTCTTT. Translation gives CASRPGQGAEAFF.

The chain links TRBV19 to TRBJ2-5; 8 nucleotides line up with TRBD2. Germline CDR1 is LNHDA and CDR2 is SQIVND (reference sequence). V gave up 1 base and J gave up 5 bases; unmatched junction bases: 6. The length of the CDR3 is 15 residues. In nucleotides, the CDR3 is TGTGCCAGTAGTATAGTCGCGGGAGGCTCGGAGACCCAGTACTTC. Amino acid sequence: CASSIVAGGSETQYF.

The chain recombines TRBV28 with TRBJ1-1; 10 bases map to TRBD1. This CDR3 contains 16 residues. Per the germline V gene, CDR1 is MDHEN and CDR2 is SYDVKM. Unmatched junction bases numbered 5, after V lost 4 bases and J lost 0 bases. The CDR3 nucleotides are TGTGCCAGCAGTTCCGGGACAGGGGCCTTGAACACTGAAGCTTTCTTT. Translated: CASSSGTGALNTEAFF.

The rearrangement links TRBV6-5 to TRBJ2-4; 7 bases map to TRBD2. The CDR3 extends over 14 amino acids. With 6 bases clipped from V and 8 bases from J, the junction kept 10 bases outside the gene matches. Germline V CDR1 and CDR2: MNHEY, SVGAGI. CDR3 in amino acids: CASRPGGGSYIQYF. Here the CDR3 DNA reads TGTGCCAGCAGGCCTGGGGGGGGATCATACATTCAGTACTTC.

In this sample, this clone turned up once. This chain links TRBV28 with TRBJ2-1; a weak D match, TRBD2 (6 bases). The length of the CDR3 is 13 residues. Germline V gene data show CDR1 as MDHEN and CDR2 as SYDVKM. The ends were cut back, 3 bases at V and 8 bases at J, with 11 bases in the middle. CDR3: CASSLRLVDEQFF. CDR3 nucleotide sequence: TGTGCCAGCAGTTTGCGACTAGTCGATGAGCAGTTCTTC.

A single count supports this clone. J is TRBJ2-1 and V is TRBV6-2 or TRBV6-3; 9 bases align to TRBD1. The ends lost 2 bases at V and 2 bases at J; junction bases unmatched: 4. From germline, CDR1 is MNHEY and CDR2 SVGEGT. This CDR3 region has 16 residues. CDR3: CASSYGGDRAYNEQFF. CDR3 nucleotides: TGTGCCAGCAGTTACGGTGGGGACAGGGCCTACAATGAGCAGTTCTTC.

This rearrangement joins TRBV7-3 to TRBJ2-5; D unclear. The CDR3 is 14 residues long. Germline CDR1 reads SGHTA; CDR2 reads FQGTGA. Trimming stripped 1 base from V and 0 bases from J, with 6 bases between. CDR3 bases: TGTGCCAGCAGCTTAAGAGTCTACCAAGAGACCCAGTACTTC. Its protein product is CASSLRVYQETQYF.

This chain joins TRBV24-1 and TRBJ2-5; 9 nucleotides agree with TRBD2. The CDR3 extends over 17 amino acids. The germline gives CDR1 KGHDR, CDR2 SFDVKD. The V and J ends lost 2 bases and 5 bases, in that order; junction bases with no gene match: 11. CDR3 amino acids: CATSDSRREGGLETQYF. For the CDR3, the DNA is TGTGCCACCAGTGATTCTAGGCGGGAGGGAGGTCTTGAGACCCAGTACTTC.

The CDR3 spells CASSPNRGSSYEQYF. Written as DNA, the CDR3 is TGTGCCAGCAGCCCGAACAGGGGTAGCTCCTACGAGCAGTACTTC. The chain is built from TRBV11-2 and TRBJ2-7; 7 bases are shared with TRBD1. From germline, CDR1 is SGHAT and CDR2 FQNNGV. The CDR3 length is 15 residues. V was clipped by 5 bases and J by 0 bases; unmatched bases: 7.

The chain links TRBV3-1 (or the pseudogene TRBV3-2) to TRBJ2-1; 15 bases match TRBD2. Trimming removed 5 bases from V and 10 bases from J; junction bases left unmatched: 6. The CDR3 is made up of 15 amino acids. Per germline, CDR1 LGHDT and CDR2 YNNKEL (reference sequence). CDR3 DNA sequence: TGTGCCAGCAGCTGGACTAGCGGGAGGGCCGAGGAGCAGTTCTTC. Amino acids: CASSWTSGRAEEQFF.

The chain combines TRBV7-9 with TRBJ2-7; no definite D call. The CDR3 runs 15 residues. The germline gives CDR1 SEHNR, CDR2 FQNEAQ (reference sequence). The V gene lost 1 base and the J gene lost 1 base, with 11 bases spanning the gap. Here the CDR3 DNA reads TGTGCCAGCAGCTTAGGAGGTTGGAATTCCTACGAGCAGTACTTC. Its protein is CASSLGGWNSYEQYF.

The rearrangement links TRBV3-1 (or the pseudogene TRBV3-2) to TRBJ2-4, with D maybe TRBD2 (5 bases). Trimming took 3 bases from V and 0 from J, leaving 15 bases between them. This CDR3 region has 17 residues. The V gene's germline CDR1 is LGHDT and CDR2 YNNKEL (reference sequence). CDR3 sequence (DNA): TGTGCCAGCAGCCACCCGGCGGGCAGCCTAGCCAAAAACATTCAGTACTTC. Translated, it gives CASSHPAGSLAKNIQYF.